The 26 T cell receptor beta chains given below trace back to one sample, sequenced in a study of Graves' ophthalmopathy and Graves' hyperthyroidism. Amplified TCR beta CDR3 regions were obtained using RNA transcripts as template. RT-PCR with HTBI primers came first, then second-round multiplex PCR. MiXCR, applied by TCRdb to the multiplex PCR reads, yields one record per CDR3 protein. The sample records 350,000 to 450,000 distinct CDR3 sequences, roughly 18% being singletons. The sample was peripheral blood. The receptors were gathered from a woman in her late teens or twenties with Graves' ophthalmopathy.

On this clonotype: At one boundary the junction diverges from the germline segment, which might be a read error. The rearrangement uses TRBV11-2 and TRBJ2-7; D not certain. The length of the CDR3 is 12 residues. Germline CDR1 and CDR2: SGHAT and FQNNGV. Written as DNA, the CDR3 is TGTGCCAGCAGCTTAGCTACAAGGGTAGCCCGCTTC. Translating gives CASSLATRVARF.

This clonotype was observed at least ten times. The chain is built from TRBV6-2 or TRBV6-3 and TRBJ2-7; a possible D gene is TRBD2 (5 bases). Germline V gene lookup returns CDR1 MNHEY and CDR2 SVGEGT. CDR3 length equals 11 residues. Trimming took 10 bases from V and 3 from J, leaving 10 bases between them. The CDR3 here is CATREGYEQYF. CDR3 in DNA: TGTGCCACCAGAGAGGGCTACGAGCAGTACTTC.

This clonotype was counted a single time. J is TRBJ1-5 and V is TRBV20-1; 7 nucleotides align to TRBD1. The J segment lost 3 bases and the V segment lost 3 bases, leaving 8 bases of the junction unmatched. Germline V gene data show CDR1 as DFQATT and CDR2 as SNEGSKA (reference sequence). The CDR3 loop spans 15 amino acids. CDR3 residues: CSASSPGQPNQPQHF. For the CDR3, the DNA is TGCAGTGCTAGTTCCCCGGGACAGCCCAATCAGCCCCAGCATTTT.

The rearrangement joins TRBV12-3 or TRBV12-4 to TRBJ1-1; unclear D gene. V lost 4 bases, J lost 5 bases, and 17 bases lay in between. This CDR3 is 15 amino acids long. The CDR3 DNA reads as TGTGCCAGCAGTTGGCAGGCCCGCGGCGGTACTGAAGCTTTCTTT. Amino acid sequence: CASSWQARGGTEAFF.

This clonotype was recorded at least ten times. The chain has TRBV6-5 and TRBJ2-7; possibly TRBD2 for D (6 bases). The V and J ends lost 0 bases and 5 bases respectively, with 14 bases between them. The CDR3 spans 15 residues. Germline V gene lookup returns CDR1 MNHEY and CDR2 SVGAGI. In DNA, the CDR3 is TGTGCCAGCAGTTACTCCACTAGCCTCCCAGACGAGCAGTACTTC. Translating gives CASSYSTSLPDEQYF.

This clonotype was counted many times. This chain connects TRBV6-6 to TRBJ2-7; 7 bases map to TRBD1. This CDR3 has 15 residues. The V gene's germline CDR1 is MNHNY and CDR2 SVGAGI (reference sequence). The trim removed 2 bases at V and 5 bases at J, leaving 9 bases unmatched. The CDR3, as DNA: TGTGCCAGCAGTTACATGTCAGGGGGAAAGCACGAGCAGTACTTC. It yields the protein CASSYMSGGKHEQYF.

This clonotype occurred many times. J is TRBJ1-5 and V is TRBV20-1; TRBD1 might be the D (5 bases). This CDR3 has 14 residues. With 7 bases removed from V and 0 bases from J, the gap between germline ends came to 13 bases. Germline V lookup: CDR1 DFQATT, CDR2 SNEGSKA (reference sequence). The CDR3 region has the DNA TGCAGTGGCGGGGGTTACTATAGCAATCAGCCCCAGCATTTT. It specifies CSGGGYYSNQPQHF.

In its sample, this clonotype was seen many times. The gene calls are TRBV30 and TRBJ1-2; TRBD1 matches 8 bases. This CDR3 comprises 13 residues. From germline, CDR1 is GTSNPN and CDR2 SVGIG (reference sequence). The J segment lost 3 bases and the V segment lost 4 bases, leaving 4 bases of the junction unmatched. This chain's CDR3 is CAWKQGGDYGYTF. The CDR3 region has the DNA TGTGCCTGGAAACAGGGGGGCGACTATGGCTACACCTTC.

This clonotype was found many times. The rearrangement links TRBV11-2 to TRBJ1-1; D not resolved. V lost 2 bases and J lost 3, with 10 bases in between. The germline V gene has CDR1 SGHAT and CDR2 FQNNGV. CDR3 length equals 14 residues. In DNA form, the CDR3 reads TGTGCCAGCAGCTTATCGGGGTCTGACACTGAAGCTTTCTTT. Its translation: CASSLSGSDTEAFF.

The chain has TRBV28 and TRBJ1-1; no reliable D call. Germline V CDR1 and CDR2: MDHEN, SYDVKM. The CDR3 consists of 14 residues. Trimming pared 6 bases from V and 2 bases from J, leaving 13 bases between. CDR3 sequence reads: CASSFPVGNTEAFF. In DNA form, the CDR3 reads TGTGCCAGCAGCTTCCCCGTAGGTAACACTGAAGCTTTCTTT.

There are many counts of this clonotype. The genes are TRBV19 and TRBJ2-2; maybe TRBD1 (6 bases). Trimming pared 3 bases from V and 5 bases from J, leaving 10 bases between. The germline V gene encodes CDR1 LNHDA and CDR2 SQIVND (reference sequence). The CDR3 totals 14 residues. For the CDR3, the DNA is TGTGCCAGTAGTATTACAGGGAAGACCGGGGAGCTGTTTTTT. It specifies CASSITGKTGELFF.

This clonotype was seen at least ten times. The chain employs TRBV11-2 and TRBJ1-2; perhaps TRBD1 as D (5 bases). Trimming removed 5 bases from V and 8 bases from J, with 15 bases in between. The CDR3 sequence is 13 residues long. Germline loops: CDR1 SGHAT, CDR2 FQNNGV. CDR3 nucleotide sequence: TGTGCCAGCAGCCTGGGACCACAACGGGGCTACACCTTC. This translates into CASSLGPQRGYTF.

The rearrangement uses TRBV2 and TRBJ1-1; D remains ambiguous. The length of the CDR3 is 14 residues. V lost 6 bases and J 0 bases, leaving 11 bases between the germline ends. Germline V CDR1 and CDR2: SNHLY, FYNNEI. The CDR3 region is CASRGISMNTEAFF. The CDR3 bases are TGTGCCAGCAGGGGAATCTCAATGAACACTGAAGCTTTCTTT.

This clonotype appeared many times. The gene calls are TRBV11-2 and TRBJ2-7; TRBD1 is a possible D gene (6 bases). The CDR3 contains 15 residues. CDR1 and CDR2 (germline): SGHAT, FQNNGV. V lost 1 base, J lost 6 bases, and 16 bases lay in between. The CDR3 region has the DNA TGTGCCAGCAGCTTAGGGGGGCAGGTAGGAGGCGAGCAGTACTTC. Translation: CASSLGGQVGGEQYF.

There are many counts of this clonotype. This chain uses TRBV10-2 with TRBJ1-1, with 7 bases identical to TRBD1. Per the germline V gene, CDR1 is WSHSY and CDR2 is SAAADI. This CDR3 has 15 residues. V trimming: 2 bases; J trimming: 0 bases; junction bases outside the gene matches: 3. The chain's CDR3 is CASSERTGLNTEAFF. The CDR3 DNA follows: TGCGCCAGCAGTGAGAGGACAGGCCTGAACACTGAAGCTTTCTTT.

The chain couples TRBV6-2 or TRBV6-3 to TRBJ1-2; TRBD1 matches 9 bases. From germline, CDR1 is MNHEY and CDR2 SVGEGT. CDR3 size: 15 residues. Losses at the gene ends were 2 bases for V and 4 bases for J; bases not matched to a gene: 5. This chain's CDR3 is CASSYNTGGSYGYTF. CDR3 bases: TGTGCCAGCAGTTACAACACAGGGGGCAGCTATGGCTACACCTTC.

Ten or more counts support this clonotype. The chain joins TRBV12-3 or TRBV12-4 to TRBJ1-1, with D possibly being TRBD1 (6 bases). The CDR3 extends over 14 amino acids. The V end was cut by 5 bases, the J end by 4 bases, with 14 bases between. CDR3 DNA: TGTGCCAGCAGTCCGGGGGCGAGCGGCACTGAAGCTTTCTTT. Translated, it gives CASSPGASGTEAFF.

This clonotype has a count of ten or more. The rearrangement uses TRBV7-3 and TRBJ2-7; D is perhaps TRBD2 (5 bases). The CDR3 has 14 residues. Germline V lookup: CDR1 SGHTA, CDR2 FQGTGA. V lost 2 bases to trimming and J lost 6 bases, with 14 bases between them. The CDR3 region is CASSLSAGSPEQYF. The CDR3 coding sequence is TGTGCCAGCAGCTTATCGGCGGGTTCGCCCGAGCAGTACTTC.

This clonotype was detected many times. The chain joins TRBV29-1 to TRBJ1-1, with D possibly TRBD1 on 6 matching bases. Germline V gives CDR1 SQVTM, CDR2 ANQGSEA. There are 11 residues in the CDR3. Trimming took off 5 bases at V and 8 bases at J, with 12 bases between the two ends. CDR3: CSVLGGLEAFF. For the CDR3, the DNA is TGCAGCGTTCTCGGGGGGCTAGAAGCTTTCTTT.

Ten or more counts support this clonotype. The gene calls are TRBV29-1 and TRBJ1-6, with a tentative D call TRBD1 (5 bases). Looked up from germline, CDR1 is SQVTM and CDR2 is ANQGSEA. The CDR3 loop spans 13 amino acids. The V gene lost 4 bases and the J gene lost 3 bases, with 7 bases spanning the gap. The CDR3 is CSVARDYNSPLHF. The CDR3 DNA sequence: TGCAGCGTTGCCAGGGACTATAATTCACCCCTCCACTTT.

In DNA, the CDR3 is TGTGCCAGCAGTGAGGCGGGGGATCGCGGCTACACCTTC. As protein: CASSEAGDRGYTF. This chain connects TRBV12-3 or TRBV12-4 to TRBJ1-2; possibly TRBD1 for D (5 bases). There are 13 residues in the CDR3. V was trimmed by 5 bases and J by 8 bases, leaving 15 bases between them.

Ten or more counts support this clonotype. This chain joins TRBV6-5 and TRBJ1-1; maybe TRBD1 (6 bases). Germline-derived CDR1 and CDR2 are MNHEY and SVGAGI. The CDR3 is made up of 14 amino acids. V was trimmed by 7 bases and J by 1 base, leaving 13 bases between them. CDR3 sequence: CASINPGQNTEAFF. CDR3 in DNA: TGTGCCAGCATAAACCCGGGACAGAACACTGAAGCTTTCTTT.

In this sample, this clonotype turned up many times. The chain employs TRBV30 and TRBJ1-2; D gene unclear. The V gene's germline CDR1 is GTSNPN and CDR2 SVGIG (reference sequence). The CDR3 is 11 residues long. V was cut by 1 base and J by 4 bases, with 4 bases left in between. The CDR3 reads CAWSASYGYTF. In nucleotides, the CDR3 is TGTGCCTGGAGTGCTTCCTATGGCTACACCTTC.

This clonotype has at least ten counts. The J gene is TRBJ1-5, the V gene TRBV12-3 or TRBV12-4; the D gene is possibly TRBD1 (6 bases). The V end was cut by 3 bases, the J end by 4 bases, with 13 bases between. The CDR3 totals 15 residues. For the CDR3, the DNA is TGTGCCAGCAGTTTTGTTCAGGGGAGGAATCAGCCCCAGCATTTT. Its translation: CASSFVQGRNQPQHF.

V is TRBV29-1 and J is TRBJ1-1; D is unresolved. This CDR3 is built from 15 residues. The V gene's germline CDR1 is SQVTM and CDR2 ANQGSEA. V gave up 5 bases and J gave up 1 base, with 17 bases separating them. The CDR3 DNA follows: TGCAGCGTTTCAGTCCATCAGCGAAAGAACACTGAAGCTTTCTTT. It is translated as CSVSVHQRKNTEAFF.

This clonotype was detected many times. The rearrangement links TRBV29-1 to TRBJ2-5; a weak D match, TRBD2 (6 bases). The CDR3 runs to 12 residues. Germline values: CDR1 SQVTM, CDR2 ANQGSEA. Trimming left V 7 bases short and J 5 bases short, with 14 bases between. CDR3 in amino acids: CSGTLGTETQYF. The CDR3 region has the DNA TGCAGCGGGACGTTAGGGACTGAGACCCAGTACTTC.